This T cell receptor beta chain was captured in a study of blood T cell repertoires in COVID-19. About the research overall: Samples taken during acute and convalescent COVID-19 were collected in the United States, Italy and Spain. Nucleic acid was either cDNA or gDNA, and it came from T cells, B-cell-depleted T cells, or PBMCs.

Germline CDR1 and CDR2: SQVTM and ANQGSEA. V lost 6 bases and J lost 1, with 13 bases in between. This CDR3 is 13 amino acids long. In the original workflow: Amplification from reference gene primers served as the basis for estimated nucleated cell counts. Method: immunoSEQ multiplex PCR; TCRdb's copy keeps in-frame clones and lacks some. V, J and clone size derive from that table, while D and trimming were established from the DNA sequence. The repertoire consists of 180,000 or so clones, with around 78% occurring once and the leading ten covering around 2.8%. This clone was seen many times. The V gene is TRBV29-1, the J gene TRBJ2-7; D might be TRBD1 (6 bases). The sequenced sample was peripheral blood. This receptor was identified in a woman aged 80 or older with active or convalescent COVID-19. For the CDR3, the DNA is TGCAGCGTCCAAAGACAGGCATCCTACGAGCAGTACTTC. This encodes CSVQRQASYEQYF.